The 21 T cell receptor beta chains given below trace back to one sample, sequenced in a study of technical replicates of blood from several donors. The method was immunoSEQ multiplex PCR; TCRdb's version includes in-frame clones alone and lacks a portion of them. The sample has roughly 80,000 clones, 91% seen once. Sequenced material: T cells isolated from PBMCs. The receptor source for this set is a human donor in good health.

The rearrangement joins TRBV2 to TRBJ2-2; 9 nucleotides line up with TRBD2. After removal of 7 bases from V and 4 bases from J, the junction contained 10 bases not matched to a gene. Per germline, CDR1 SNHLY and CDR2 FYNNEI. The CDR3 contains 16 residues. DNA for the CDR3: TGTGCCAGCAAGGCTAGCGGGAACATCCGCACCGGGGAGCTGTTTTTT. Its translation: CASKASGNIRTGELFF.

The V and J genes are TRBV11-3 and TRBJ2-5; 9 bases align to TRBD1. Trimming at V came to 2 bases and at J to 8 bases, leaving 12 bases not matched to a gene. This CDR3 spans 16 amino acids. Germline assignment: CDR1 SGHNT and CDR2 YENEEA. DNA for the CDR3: TGTGCCAGCAGCTTAAGACGGGACAGGGCGATCGGAACCCAGTACTTC. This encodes CASSLRRDRAIGTQYF.

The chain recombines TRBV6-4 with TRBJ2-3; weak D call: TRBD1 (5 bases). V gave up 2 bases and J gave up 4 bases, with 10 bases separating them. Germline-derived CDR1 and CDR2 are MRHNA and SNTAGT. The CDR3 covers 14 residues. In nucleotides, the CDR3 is TGTGCCAGCAGTGACATGACAGACTCAGATACGCAGTATTTT. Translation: CASSDMTDSDTQYF.

CDR3 bases: TGTGCCAGCAGCTCCCGGGACAGAAACTATGGCTACACCTTC. Its protein product is CASSSRDRNYGYTF. The gene calls are TRBV6-5 and TRBJ1-2, with 7 bases that match TRBD1. The junction had 6 bases not matched to a gene; V was cut back by 6 bases and J by 2 bases. The germline gives CDR1 MNHEY, CDR2 SVGAGI. This CDR3 is 14 amino acids long.

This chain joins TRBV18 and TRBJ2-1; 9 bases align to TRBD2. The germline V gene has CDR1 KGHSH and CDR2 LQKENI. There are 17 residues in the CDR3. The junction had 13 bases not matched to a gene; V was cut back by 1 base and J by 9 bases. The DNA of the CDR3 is TGTGCCAGCTCACCACTGGGGGGTGTTAGCGGGAGTGGTGAGCAGTTCTTC. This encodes CASSPLGGVSGSGEQFF.

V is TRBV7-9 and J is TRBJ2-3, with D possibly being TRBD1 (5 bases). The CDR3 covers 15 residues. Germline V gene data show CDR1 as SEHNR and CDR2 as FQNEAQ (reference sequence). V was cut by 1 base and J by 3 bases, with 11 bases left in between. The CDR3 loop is CASSLEGQYTDTQYF. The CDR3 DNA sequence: TGTGCCAGCAGCTTAGAGGGGCAGTATACAGATACGCAGTATTTT.

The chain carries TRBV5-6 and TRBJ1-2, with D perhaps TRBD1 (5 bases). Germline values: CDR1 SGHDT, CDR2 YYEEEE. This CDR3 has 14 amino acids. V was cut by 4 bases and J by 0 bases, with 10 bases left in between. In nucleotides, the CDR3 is TGTGCCAGCAGCACAGGTTTAGCTAACTATGGCTACACCTTC. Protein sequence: CASSTGLANYGYTF. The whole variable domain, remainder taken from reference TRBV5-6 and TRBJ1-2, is DAGVTQSPTHLIKTRGQQVTLRCSPKSGHDTVSWYQQALGQGPQFIFQYYEEEERQRGNFPDRFSGHQFPNYSSELNVNALLLGDSALYLCASSTGLANYGYTFGSGTRLTVV.

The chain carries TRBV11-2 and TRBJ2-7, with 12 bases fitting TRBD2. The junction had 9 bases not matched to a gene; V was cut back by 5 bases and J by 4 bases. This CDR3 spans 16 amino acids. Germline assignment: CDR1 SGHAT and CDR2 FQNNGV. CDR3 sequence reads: CASSPSGLAGWYEQYF. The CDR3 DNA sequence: TGTGCCAGCAGCCCAAGCGGACTAGCGGGATGGTACGAGCAGTACTTC.

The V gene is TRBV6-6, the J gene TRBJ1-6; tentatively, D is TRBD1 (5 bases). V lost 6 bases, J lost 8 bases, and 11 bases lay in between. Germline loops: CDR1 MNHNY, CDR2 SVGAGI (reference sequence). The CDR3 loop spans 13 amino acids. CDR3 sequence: CASRPLRDSPLHF. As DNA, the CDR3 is TGTGCCAGCAGACCCCTCAGGGATTCACCCCTCCACTTT.

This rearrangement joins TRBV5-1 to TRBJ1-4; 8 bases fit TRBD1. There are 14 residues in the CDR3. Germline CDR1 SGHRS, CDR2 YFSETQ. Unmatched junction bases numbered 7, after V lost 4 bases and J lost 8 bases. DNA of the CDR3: TGCGCCAGCAGCCCCGGACAGGGAGGCGAAAAACTGTTTTTT. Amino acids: CASSPGQGGEKLFF.

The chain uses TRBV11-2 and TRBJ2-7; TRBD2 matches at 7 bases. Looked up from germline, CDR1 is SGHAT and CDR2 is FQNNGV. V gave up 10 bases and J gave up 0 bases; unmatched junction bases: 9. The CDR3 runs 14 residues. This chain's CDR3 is CATRGEGSSYEQYF. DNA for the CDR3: TGTGCCACCCGAGGGGAGGGAAGCTCCTACGAGCAGTACTTC. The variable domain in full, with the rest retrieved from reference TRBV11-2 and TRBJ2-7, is EAGVAQSPRYKIIEKRQSVAFWCNPISGHATLYWYQQILGQGPKLLIQFQNNGVVDDSQLPKDRFSAERLKGVDSTLKIQPAKLEDSAVYLCATRGEGSSYEQYFGPGTRLTVT.

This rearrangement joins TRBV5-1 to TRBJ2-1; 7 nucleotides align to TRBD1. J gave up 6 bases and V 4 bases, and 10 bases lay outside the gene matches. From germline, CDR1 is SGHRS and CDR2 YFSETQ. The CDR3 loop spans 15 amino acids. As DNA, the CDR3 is TGCGCCAGCAGCACCGGGACAGCGTCTGGCAATGAGCAGTTCTTC. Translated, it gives CASSTGTASGNEQFF.

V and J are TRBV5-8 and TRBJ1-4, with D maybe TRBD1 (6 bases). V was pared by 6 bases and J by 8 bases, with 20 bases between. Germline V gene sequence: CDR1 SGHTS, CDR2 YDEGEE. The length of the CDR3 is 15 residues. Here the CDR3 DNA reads TGTGCCAGCAATTGGGGGATGCTTGGGGGCGAAAAACTGTTTTTT. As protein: CASNWGMLGGEKLFF.

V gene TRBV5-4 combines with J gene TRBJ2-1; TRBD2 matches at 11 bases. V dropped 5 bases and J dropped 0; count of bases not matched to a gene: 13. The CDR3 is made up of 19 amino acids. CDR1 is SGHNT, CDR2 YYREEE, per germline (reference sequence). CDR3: CASRILPSGGTSSYNEQFF. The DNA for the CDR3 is TGTGCCAGCAGGATACTCCCTAGCGGGGGGACAAGCTCCTACAATGAGCAGTTCTTC.

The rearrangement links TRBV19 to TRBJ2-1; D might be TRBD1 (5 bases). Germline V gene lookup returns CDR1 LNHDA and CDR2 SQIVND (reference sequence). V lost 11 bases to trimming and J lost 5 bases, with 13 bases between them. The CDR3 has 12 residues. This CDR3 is CAALGPHNEQFF. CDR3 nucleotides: TGTGCCGCACTGGGGCCTCACAATGAGCAGTTCTTC.

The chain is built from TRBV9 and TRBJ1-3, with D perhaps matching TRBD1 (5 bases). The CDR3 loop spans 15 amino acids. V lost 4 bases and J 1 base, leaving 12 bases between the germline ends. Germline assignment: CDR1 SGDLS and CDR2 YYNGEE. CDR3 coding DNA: TGTGCCAGCAGCCTGGAGGGGCGGTCTGGAAACACCATATATTTT. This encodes CASSLEGRSGNTIYF.

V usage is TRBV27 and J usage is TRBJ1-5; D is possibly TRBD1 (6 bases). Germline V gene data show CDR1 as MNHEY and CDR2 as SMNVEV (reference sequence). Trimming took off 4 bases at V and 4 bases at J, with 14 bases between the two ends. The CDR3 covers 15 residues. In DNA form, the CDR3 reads TGTGCCAGCAGTTCTACAGGGTTATCTAATCAGCCCCAGCATTTT. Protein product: CASSSTGLSNQPQHF.

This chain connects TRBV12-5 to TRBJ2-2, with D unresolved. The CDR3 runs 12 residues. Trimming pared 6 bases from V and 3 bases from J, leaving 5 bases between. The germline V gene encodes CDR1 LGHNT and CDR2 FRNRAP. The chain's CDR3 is CASGYYTGELFF. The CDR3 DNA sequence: TGTGCTAGTGGCTACTACACCGGGGAGCTGTTTTTT.

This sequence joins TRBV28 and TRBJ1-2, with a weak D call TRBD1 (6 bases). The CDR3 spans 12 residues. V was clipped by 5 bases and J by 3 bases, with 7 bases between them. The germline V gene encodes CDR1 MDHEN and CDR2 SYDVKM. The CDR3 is CASSTGYYGYTF. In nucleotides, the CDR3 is TGTGCCAGCAGTACAGGGTACTATGGCTACACCTTC.

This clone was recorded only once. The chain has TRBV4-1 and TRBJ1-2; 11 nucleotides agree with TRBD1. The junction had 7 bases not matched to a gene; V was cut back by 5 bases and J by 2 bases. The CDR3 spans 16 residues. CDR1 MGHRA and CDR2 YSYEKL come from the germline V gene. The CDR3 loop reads CASSSLRTGGNYGYTF. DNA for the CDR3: TGCGCCAGCAGCTCACTCCGGACAGGGGGCAACTATGGCTACACCTTC.

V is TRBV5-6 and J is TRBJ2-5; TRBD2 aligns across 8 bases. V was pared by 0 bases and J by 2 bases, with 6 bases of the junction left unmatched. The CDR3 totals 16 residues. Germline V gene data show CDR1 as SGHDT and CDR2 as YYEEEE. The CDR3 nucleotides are TGTGCCAGCAGCTTGGGGCCAGCGGGGGAACAAGAGACCCAGTACTTC. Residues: CASSLGPAGEQETQYF.